Below, 8 T cell receptor beta chains from the same sample are listed, as sequenced in a study of blood T cell repertoires in COVID-19. Libraries were prepared by immunoSEQ multiplex PCR; TCRdb keeps only in-frame clonotypes and omits some of them. Among approximately 220,000 clones listed, 84% were seen once. Sequenced sample: PBMCs or T cells enriched from blood (not recorded which). The receptors here all came from a woman aged 35 to 49 who had recovered from COVID-19.

The chain couples TRBV12-3 or TRBV12-4 to TRBJ2-7; 9 bases match TRBD1. After removal of 6 bases from V and 9 bases from J, the junction contained 9 bases not matched to a gene. The CDR3 extends over 13 amino acids. The CDR3 nucleotides read TGTGCCAGCAGCCGGGACAGGGCGTTCGGGCAGTACGTC. It codes for CASSRDRAFGQYV.

The chain joins TRBV12-3 or TRBV12-4 to TRBJ2-7; no reliable D call. The CDR3 has 11 amino acids. Trimming cost V 8 bases and J 2 bases, with 7 bases left between them. The chain's CDR3 is CASGSTYEQYF. CDR3 coding DNA: TGTGCCAGCGGCTCCACCTACGAGCAGTACTTC.

This chain links TRBV19 with TRBJ1-5, with D perhaps TRBD1 (6 bases). The CDR3 consists of 13 residues. Germline values: CDR1 LNHDA, CDR2 SQIVND (reference sequence). The V and J ends lost 7 bases and 6 bases respectively, with 13 bases between them. The CDR3 DNA is TGTGCCAGTAAACAGGGCTCTACTCAGCCCCAGCATTTT. It is translated as CASKQGSTQPQHF.

The V gene is TRBV27, the J gene TRBJ2-2; 7 positions match TRBD1. The germline gives CDR1 MNHEY, CDR2 SMNVEV (reference sequence). The V gene end was trimmed by 5 bases and the J gene end by 8 bases; junction bases not matched to a gene: 8. CDR3 length: 14 amino acids. CDR3 sequence: CASSPGTDKGELFF. The CDR3 region has the DNA TGTGCCAGCAGTCCCGGGACAGATAAGGGGGAGCTGTTTTTT.

The V gene is TRBV10-3, the J gene TRBJ2-3, with 9 nucleotides matching TRBD1. With 1 base clipped from V and 2 bases from J, the junction kept 4 bases outside the gene matches. The germline V gene encodes CDR1 ENHRY and CDR2 SYGVKD. The CDR3 is 16 amino acids. CDR3 bases: TGTGCCATCAGTGAGTTTCGGGACAGGGACACAGATACGCAGTATTTT. Its protein is CAISEFRDRDTDTQYF.

The V call is TRBV7-2, the J call TRBJ2-3, with TRBD2 identical over 7 bases. In germline, CDR1 is SGHTA, CDR2 FQGNSA. V was clipped by 1 base and J by 2 bases; unmatched bases: 3. This CDR3 comprises 15 residues. This chain's CDR3 is CASSLGSGYTDTQYF. CDR3 in DNA: TGTGCCAGCAGCTTAGGTAGCGGGTACACAGATACGCAGTATTTT.

The chain couples TRBV6-1 to TRBJ2-2, with 9 positions matching TRBD1. Per germline, CDR1 MNHNS and CDR2 SASEGT. The CDR3 sequence is 17 residues long. Losses at the gene ends were 4 bases for V and 2 bases for J; bases not matched to a gene: 8. CDR3 in amino acids: CASSGGTGYTNTGELFF. Written as DNA, the CDR3 is TGTGCCAGCAGTGGGGGGACAGGGTACACTAACACCGGGGAGCTGTTTTTT.

J is TRBJ2-1 and V is TRBV2; D call uncertain. Germline assignment: CDR1 SNHLY and CDR2 FYNNEI. The CDR3 totals 12 residues. The V end lost 2 bases, the J end lost 7 bases, and 6 bases lay between the germline ends. The CDR3 here is CASSENYNEQFF. The CDR3, as DNA: TGTGCCAGCAGTGAAAACTATAATGAGCAGTTCTTC.